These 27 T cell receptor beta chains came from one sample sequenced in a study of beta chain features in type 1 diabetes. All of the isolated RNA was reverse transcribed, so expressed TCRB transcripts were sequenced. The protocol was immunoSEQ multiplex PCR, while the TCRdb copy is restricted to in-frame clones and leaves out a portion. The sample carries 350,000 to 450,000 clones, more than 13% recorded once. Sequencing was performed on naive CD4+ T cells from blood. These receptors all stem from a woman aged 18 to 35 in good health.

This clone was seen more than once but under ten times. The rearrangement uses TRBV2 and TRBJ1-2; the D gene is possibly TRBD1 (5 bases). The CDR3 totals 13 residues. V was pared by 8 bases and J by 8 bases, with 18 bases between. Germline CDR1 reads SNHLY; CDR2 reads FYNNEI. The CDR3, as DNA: TGTGCCAGCGTCTTGGGCCAGGGCAGGGGCTACACCTTC. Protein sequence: CASVLGQGRGYTF.

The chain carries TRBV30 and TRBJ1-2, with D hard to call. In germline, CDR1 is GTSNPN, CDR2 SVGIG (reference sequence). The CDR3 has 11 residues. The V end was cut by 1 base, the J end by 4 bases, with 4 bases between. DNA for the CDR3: TGTGCCTGGAGTGGCGGCTATGGCTACACCTTC. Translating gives CAWSGGYGYTF.

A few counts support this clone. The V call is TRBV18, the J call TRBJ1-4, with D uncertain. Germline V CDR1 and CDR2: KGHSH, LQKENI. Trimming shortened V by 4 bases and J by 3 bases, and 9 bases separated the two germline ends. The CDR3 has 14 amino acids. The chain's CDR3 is CASSQYAANEKLFF. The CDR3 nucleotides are TGTGCCAGCTCACAGTACGCAGCTAATGAAAAACTGTTTTTT.

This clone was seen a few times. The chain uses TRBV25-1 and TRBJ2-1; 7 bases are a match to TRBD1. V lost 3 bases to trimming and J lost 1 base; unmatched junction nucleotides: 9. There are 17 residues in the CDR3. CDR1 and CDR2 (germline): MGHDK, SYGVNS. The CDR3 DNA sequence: TGTGCCAGCAGTGACGTGCTTACAGGGGTTTCCTACAATGAGCAGTTCTTC. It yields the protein CASSDVLTGVSYNEQFF.

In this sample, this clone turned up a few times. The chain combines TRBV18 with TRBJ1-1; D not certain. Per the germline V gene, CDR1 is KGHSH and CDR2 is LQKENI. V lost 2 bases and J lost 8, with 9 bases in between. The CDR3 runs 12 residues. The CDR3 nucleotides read TGTGCCAGCTCACCAATCCGGTACGAAGCTTTCTTT. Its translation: CASSPIRYEAFF.

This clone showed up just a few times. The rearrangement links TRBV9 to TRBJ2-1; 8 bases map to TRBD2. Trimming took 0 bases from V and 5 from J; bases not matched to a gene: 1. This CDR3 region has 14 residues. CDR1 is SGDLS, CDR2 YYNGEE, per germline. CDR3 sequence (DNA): TGTGCCAGCAGCGTAGGAGCGGGAGACAATGAGCAGTTCTTC. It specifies CASSVGAGDNEQFF.

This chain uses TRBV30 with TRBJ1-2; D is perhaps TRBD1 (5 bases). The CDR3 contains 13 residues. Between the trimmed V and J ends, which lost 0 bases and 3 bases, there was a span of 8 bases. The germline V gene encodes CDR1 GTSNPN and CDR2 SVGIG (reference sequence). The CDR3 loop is CAWSVGGYYGYTF. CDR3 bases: TGTGCCTGGAGTGTGGGGGGGTACTATGGCTACACCTTC.

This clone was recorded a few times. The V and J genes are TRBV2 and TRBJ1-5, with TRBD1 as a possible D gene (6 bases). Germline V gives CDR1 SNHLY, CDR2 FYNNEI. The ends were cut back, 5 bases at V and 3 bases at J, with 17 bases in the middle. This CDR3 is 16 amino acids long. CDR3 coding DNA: TGTGCCAGCAGTACCTCAAACACAGGGTTCAATCAGCCCCAGCATTTT. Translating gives CASSTSNTGFNQPQHF.

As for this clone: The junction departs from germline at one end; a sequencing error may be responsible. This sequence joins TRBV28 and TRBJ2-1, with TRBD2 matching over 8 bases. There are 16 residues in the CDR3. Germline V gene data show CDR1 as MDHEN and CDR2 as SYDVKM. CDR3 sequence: CASSSPGSGSSHNGLF. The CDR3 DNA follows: TGTGCCAGCAGTTCACCGGGGAGCGGGAGCTCTCACAATGGTCTCTTC.

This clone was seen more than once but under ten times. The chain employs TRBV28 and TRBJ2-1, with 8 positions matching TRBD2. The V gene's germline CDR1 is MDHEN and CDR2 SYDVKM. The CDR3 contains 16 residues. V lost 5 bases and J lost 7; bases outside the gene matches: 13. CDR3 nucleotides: TGTGCCAGCAGTCCTCGGGGAGCGGGAGTTGGGAATGAGCAGTTCTTC. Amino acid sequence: CASSPRGAGVGNEQFF.

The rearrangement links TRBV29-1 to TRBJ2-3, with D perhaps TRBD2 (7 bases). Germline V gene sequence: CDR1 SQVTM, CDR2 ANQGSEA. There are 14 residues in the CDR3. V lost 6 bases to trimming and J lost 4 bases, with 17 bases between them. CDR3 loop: CSVQGGVLSDTQYF. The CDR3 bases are TGCAGCGTCCAAGGGGGGGTACTATCAGATACGCAGTATTTT.

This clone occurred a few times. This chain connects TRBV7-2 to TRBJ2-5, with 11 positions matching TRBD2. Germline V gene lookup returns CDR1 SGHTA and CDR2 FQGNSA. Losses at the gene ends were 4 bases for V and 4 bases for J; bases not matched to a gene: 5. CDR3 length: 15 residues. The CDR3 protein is CASSSSSGGGETQYF. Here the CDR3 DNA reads TGTGCCAGCAGCTCCAGTAGCGGGGGGGGAGAGACCCAGTACTTC.

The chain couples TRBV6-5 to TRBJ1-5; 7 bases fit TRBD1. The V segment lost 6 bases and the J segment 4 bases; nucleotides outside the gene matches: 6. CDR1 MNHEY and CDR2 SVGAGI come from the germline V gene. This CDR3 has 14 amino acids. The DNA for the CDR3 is TGTGCCAGCAGCCCAGGGGGTAGGAATCAGCCCCAGCATTTT. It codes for CASSPGGRNQPQHF.

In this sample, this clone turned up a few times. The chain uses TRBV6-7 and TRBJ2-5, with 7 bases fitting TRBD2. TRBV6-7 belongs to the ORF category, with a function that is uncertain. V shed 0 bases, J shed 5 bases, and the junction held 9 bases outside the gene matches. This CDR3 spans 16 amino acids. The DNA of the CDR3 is TGTGCCAGCAGTTACTCGTGGAGCCGGGGAGGGGAGACCCAGTACTTC. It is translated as CASSYSWSRGGETQYF.

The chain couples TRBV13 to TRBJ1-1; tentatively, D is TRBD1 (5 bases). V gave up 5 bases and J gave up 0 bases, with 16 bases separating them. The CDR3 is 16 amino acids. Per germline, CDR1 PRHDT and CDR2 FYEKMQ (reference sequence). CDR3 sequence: CASSGYPGLMNTEAFF. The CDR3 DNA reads TGTGCCAGCAGCGGATACCCGGGACTCATGAACACTGAAGCTTTCTTT.

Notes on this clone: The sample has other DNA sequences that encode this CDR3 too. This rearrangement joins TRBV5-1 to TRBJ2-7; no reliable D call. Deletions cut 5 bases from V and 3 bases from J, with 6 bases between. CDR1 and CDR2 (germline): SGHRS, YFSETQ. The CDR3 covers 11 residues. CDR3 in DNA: TGCGCCAGCAGTTCTAACTACGAGCAGTACTTC. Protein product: CASSSNYEQYF.

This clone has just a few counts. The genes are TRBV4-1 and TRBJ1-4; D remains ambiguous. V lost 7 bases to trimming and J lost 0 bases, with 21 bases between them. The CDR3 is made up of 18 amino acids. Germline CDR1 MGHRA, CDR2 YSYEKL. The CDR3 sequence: CASTPFGVRMPTNEKLFF. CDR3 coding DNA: TGCGCCAGCACCCCATTCGGAGTCCGTATGCCAACTAATGAAAAACTGTTTTTT.

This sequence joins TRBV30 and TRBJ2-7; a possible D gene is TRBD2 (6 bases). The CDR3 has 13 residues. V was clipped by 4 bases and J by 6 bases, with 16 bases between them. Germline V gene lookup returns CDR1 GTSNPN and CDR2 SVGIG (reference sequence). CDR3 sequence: CAWMREVSAEQYF. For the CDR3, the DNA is TGTGCCTGGATGCGGGAAGTCTCCGCCGAGCAGTACTTC.

This CDR3 reads CASSVGGTTYNEQFF. Written as DNA, the CDR3 is TGTGCCAGCAGCGTAGGAGGGACTACTTACAATGAGCAGTTCTTC. The chain has TRBV9 and TRBJ2-1; 7 bases fit TRBD2. This CDR3 spans 15 amino acids. Trimming at V came to 0 bases and at J to 4 bases, leaving 4 bases not matched to a gene. The germline gives CDR1 SGDLS, CDR2 YYNGEE.

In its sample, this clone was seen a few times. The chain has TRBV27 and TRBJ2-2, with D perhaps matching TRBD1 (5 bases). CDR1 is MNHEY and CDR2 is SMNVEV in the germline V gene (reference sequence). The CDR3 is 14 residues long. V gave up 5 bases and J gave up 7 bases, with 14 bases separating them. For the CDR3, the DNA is TGTGCCAGCAGTCCCTCCCGACAGAACGGGGAGCTGTTTTTT. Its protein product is CASSPSRQNGELFF.

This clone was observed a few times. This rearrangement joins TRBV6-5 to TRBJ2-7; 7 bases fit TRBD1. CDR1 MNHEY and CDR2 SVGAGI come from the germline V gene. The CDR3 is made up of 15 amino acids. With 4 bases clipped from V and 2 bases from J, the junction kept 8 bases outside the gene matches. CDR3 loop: CASSFWDSSPYEQYF. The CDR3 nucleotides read TGTGCCAGCAGTTTTTGGGACAGTTCCCCCTACGAGCAGTACTTC.

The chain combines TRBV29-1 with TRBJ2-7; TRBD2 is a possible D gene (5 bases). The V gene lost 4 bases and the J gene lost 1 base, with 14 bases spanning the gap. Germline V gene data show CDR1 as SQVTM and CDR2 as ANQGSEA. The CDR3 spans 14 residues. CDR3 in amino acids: CSVAGRLRSYEQYF. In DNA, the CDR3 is TGCAGCGTTGCGGGAAGGTTAAGGTCCTACGAGCAGTACTTC.

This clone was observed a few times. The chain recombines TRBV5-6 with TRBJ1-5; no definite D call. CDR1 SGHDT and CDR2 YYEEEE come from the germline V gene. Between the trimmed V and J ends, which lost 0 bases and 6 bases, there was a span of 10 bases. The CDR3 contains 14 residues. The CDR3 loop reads CASSLVSGSQPQHF. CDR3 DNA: TGTGCCAGCAGCTTGGTGTCGGGTTCTCAGCCCCAGCATTTT.

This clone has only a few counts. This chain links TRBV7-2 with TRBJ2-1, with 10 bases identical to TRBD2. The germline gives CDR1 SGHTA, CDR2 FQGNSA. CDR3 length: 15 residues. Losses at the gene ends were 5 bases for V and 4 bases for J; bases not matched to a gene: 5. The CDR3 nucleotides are TGTGCCAGCAGCACCACTAGCGGGGCATACAATGAGCAGTTCTTC. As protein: CASSTTSGAYNEQFF. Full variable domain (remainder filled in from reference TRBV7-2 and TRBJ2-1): GAGVSQSPSNKVTEKGKDVELRCDPISGHTALYWYRQSLGQGLEFLIYFQGNSAPDKSGLPSDRFSAERTGGSVSTLTIQRTQQEDSAVYLCASSTTSGAYNEQFFGPGTRLTVL.

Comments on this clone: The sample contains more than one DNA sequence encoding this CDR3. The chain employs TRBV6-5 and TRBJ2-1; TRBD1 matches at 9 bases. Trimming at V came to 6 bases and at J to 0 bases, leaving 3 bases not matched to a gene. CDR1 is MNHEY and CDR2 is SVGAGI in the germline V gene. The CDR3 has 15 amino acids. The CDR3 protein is CASRSDRGSYNEQFF. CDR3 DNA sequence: TGTGCCAGCAGGTCGGACAGGGGCTCCTACAATGAGCAGTTCTTC.

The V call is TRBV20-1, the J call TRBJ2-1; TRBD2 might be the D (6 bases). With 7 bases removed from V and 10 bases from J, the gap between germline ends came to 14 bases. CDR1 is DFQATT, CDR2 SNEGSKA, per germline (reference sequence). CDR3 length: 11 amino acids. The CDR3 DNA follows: TGCAGTGTTGTGGGACTGACGGAGCAGTTCTTC. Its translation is CSVVGLTEQFF.

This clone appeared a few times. DNA of the CDR3: TGTGCCAGCAGGACCGGACTAGCGGGGTCCTACGAGCAGTACTTC. It encodes CASRTGLAGSYEQYF. The chain links TRBV6-6 to TRBJ2-7, with 12 bases that match TRBD2. J lost 1 base, V lost 6 bases, and 4 bases had no gene match. The germline V gene has CDR1 MNHNY and CDR2 SVGAGI (reference sequence). CDR3 length: 15 residues.